This TCR beta chain emerged from a study of STAT5B mutations in CD4+ large granular lymphocyte leukemia. General study points: 8/27 top patient clones versus 2/35 control clones were TRBV06-family. CD4-sorted patient repertoires seemed more clonal than healthy CD4+ repertoires.

To note about this clone: Its antigen remains unknown.

The CDR3 contains 18 residues. Trimming took 0 bases from V and 7 from J, leaving 22 bases between them. Germline lookup yields CDR1 SGHRS and CDR2 YFSETQ. TCRdb's copy holds only in-frame clones and misses some; the assay was immunoSEQ multiplex PCR. The sample contains tens of thousands of clones, just over 70% of which appear only once. The rearrangement links TRBV5-1 to TRBJ1-4; D is unresolved. What was sequenced was CD4+ T cells from blood buffy coats. This clonotype was sampled from a human donor in good health. The CDR3 nucleotides read TGCGCCAGCAGCTTGGTCGTCTATAGTGGGGTATCTTCTGAAAAACTGTTTTTT. It translates to CASSLVVYSGVSSEKLFF.